This entry lists 10 T cell receptor beta chains sequenced from one sample in a study of early stage breast cancer tumors. Using immunoSEQ multiplex PCR, the repertoire was profiled, and TCRdb retains in-frame clones only, with some absent. The data contain roughly 58,000 clones, about 90% of them singletons. Source material: blood. The receptors come from a person between 65 and 79 years old with breast cancer.

The J gene is TRBJ1-2, the V gene TRBV2, with D uncertain. V lost 2 bases, J lost 8 bases, and 12 bases lay in between. The CDR3 spans 13 residues. The germline CDR1 and CDR2 sequences are SNHLY and FYNNEI. CDR3 amino acids: CASSEPAAGGYTF. The CDR3 region has the DNA TGTGCCAGCAGTGAACCTGCCGCCGGGGGCTACACCTTC.

This clone was observed a handful of times. The gene calls are TRBV5-1 and TRBJ1-6; no reliable D call. The CDR3 loop spans 15 amino acids. Germline CDR1 and CDR2: SGHRS and YFSETQ. V shed 0 bases and J shed 9 bases, with 13 bases lying between them. DNA of the CDR3: TGCGCCAGCAGCTTGGCACAGTTGGAGGGTTCACCCCTCCACTTT. Protein: CASSLAQLEGSPLHF.

The V and J genes are TRBV27 and TRBJ2-1, with D hard to call. V lost 1 base and J lost 7, with 11 bases in between. This CDR3 is built from 14 residues. The germline V gene has CDR1 MNHEY and CDR2 SMNVEV (reference sequence). DNA of the CDR3: TGTGCCAGCAGTTTATTAGTGAGTCCGAATGAGCAGTTCTTC. Protein sequence: CASSLLVSPNEQFF.

The chain recombines TRBV19 with TRBJ2-6, with a possible D match to TRBD2 (5 bases). V shed 5 bases and J shed 0 bases, with 5 bases lying between them. Germline CDR1 LNHDA, CDR2 SQIVND (reference sequence). This CDR3 comprises 14 residues. In nucleotides, the CDR3 is TGTGCCAGTAGTGAGGGCTCTGGGGCCAACGTCCTGACTTTC. It is translated as CASSEGSGANVLTF.

Here the CDR3 reads CASRQGRVTEAFF. CDR3 DNA: TGTGCCAGCAGGCAGGGGAGGGTCACTGAAGCTTTCTTT. The V call is TRBV28, the J call TRBJ1-1; tentatively, D is TRBD1 (6 bases). CDR3 length equals 13 residues. Germline assignment: CDR1 MDHEN and CDR2 SYDVKM. Deletions cut 6 bases from V and 4 bases from J, with 12 bases between.

V usage is TRBV23-1 and J usage is TRBJ2-7; 10 bases are a match to TRBD2. TRBV23-1 is treated as an ORF (open reading frame) with a function not yet certain. After removal of 8 bases from V and 2 bases from J, the junction contained 6 bases not matched to a gene. CDR3 length: 14 amino acids. The CDR3 sequence: CASRSSGRTYEQYF. The CDR3 bases are TGCGCCAGCCGCTCTAGCGGGAGAACCTACGAGCAGTACTTC.

The chain combines TRBV6-5 with TRBJ1-1, with 7 bases matching TRBD1. V lost 6 bases to trimming and J lost 3 bases; unmatched junction nucleotides: 7. The CDR3 length is 14 residues. Germline loops: CDR1 MNHEY, CDR2 SVGAGI. The chain's CDR3 is CASSLQGQDTEAFF. The DNA of the CDR3 is TGTGCCAGCAGCCTACAGGGGCAGGACACTGAAGCTTTCTTT.

This clone was observed once. The CDR3 nucleotides are TGCGCCAGCCAAACAGGGGGCTCTGGAAACACCATATATTTT. Translation gives CASQTGGSGNTIYF. V is TRBV5-1 and J is TRBJ1-3; 8 nucleotides align to TRBD1. The CDR3 loop spans 14 amino acids. The V gene's germline CDR1 is SGHRS and CDR2 YFSETQ. Germline trimming cut 7 bases from V and 0 bases from J; bases unmatched to any gene: 3.

The genes are TRBV19 and TRBJ1-1; 8 nucleotides match TRBD1. The CDR3 totals 13 residues. The V gene end was trimmed by 4 bases and the J gene end by 4 bases; junction bases not matched to a gene: 2. Germline loops: CDR1 LNHDA, CDR2 SQIVND (reference sequence). The CDR3 sequence: CASSKDRVTEAFF. The CDR3 DNA sequence: TGTGCCAGTAGTAAGGACAGGGTCACTGAAGCTTTCTTT.

V usage is TRBV10-3 and J usage is TRBJ2-3, with D maybe TRBD2 (5 bases). Germline assignment: CDR1 ENHRY and CDR2 SYGVKD. CDR3 length: 15 amino acids. The germline V and J ends were trimmed by 11 bases and 0 bases, with 18 bases remaining between them. CDR3 in amino acids: CAATSWETSTDTQYF. For the CDR3, the DNA is TGTGCCGCGACCAGTTGGGAGACCAGCACAGATACGCAGTATTTT.